This T cell receptor beta chain was observed in a study of human CD4 T cells and Enterobacteriaceae (dated by TCRdb to the early 2020s). General conclusions and limits of the study: Ex vivo, broadly cross-reactive clonotypes were observed to appear more expanded than specific clonotypes, with 11 of 19 and about two thirds of the roughly 35 being found within the top 5%. The reactivity of ex vivo clonotypes was inferred solely through the matching of nucleotide sequences to CFSE-low cultures from the same donors.

V trim: 3 bases; J trim: 8 bases; unmatched bases: 7. The germline V gene specifies SGHVS as CDR1 and FQNEAQ as CDR2. Inclusive of the bounding cysteine and phenylalanine, the CDR3 is 15 residues long. The CDR3 DNA has 45 bases and is translated from base 1. Deep-level sequencing was performed on ex vivo total memory CD4+ samples, with a detection sensitivity of one cell in 200,000. The QIAamp DNA Micro Kit was used to extract genomic DNA from cell pellets, and the quantity and purity of the genomic DNA were checked by spectrophotometry. TCR Vbeta CDR3 regions were amplified with the immunoSEQ multiplex PCR assay. Amplicons were sequenced on the Illumina HiSeq platform. The retrieved sequences were 87 nucleotides long and included the CDR3 region. The paper's data handling went like this. Each unique productive TCR Vbeta nucleotide sequence counted as a clonotype and was quantified by productive template frequency from ImmunoSEQ Analyzer V3.0. Expanded clonotypes were defined using a threshold set at the top 5th percentile of each repertoire ranked by frequency. The R package fossil was used to compute repertoire overlap as Chao-Jaccard, and the R package MASS was used to visualize the overlap by nonmetric multidimensional scaling. This immuneACCESS table, as held by TCRdb, lists in-frame sequences with V and J called but not all clones. Of the missing ones, under half trace to an unresolved V gene in checked studies; the others have no known cause. V, J and clone size reflect that table, while D and trimming were determined from the DNA. The sample contains some 26,000 clones, roughly 80% of them found a single time. Approximately 0.9% of the sample is held by the ten biggest clonotypes.

On a FACSAria III, memory CD4+ T cells were FACS-sorted to over 95% purity, defined as all CD4+ cells except CD45RA+CCR7+CD95- naive cells. Blood from healthy donors came from blood donation centers in Switzerland. Total CD4+ T cells and monocytes were enriched by positive selection with CD4 and CD14 magnetic microbeads. CD8+, CD14+, CD16+, CD56+, CD19+ and CD25-bright cells were excluded before sorting. In two blood donors, total memory CD4+ T cells were sequenced directly ex vivo to assess in vivo expansion of bacteria-reactive clonotypes. Ficoll-Paque Plus was used to isolate peripheral blood mononuclear cells from donor blood. A word on this clone: Its antigen is not yet known. One base away there is no much larger clone; base qualities are not given.

The receptor chain draws on TRBV7-8 and TRBJ1-4, and TRBD1 aligns with 9 junction nucleotides. The sample was memory CD4+ T cells from blood. What this sample's cell subset or site label stands for: total memory CD4 T cells sorted directly ex vivo, unstimulated. The source is a human donor in good health. The CDR3 here reads CASSLAGQGWEKLFF. The DNA reads TGTGCCAGCAGCTTGGCGGGACAGGGTTGGGAAAAACTGTTTTTT.